Below, 5 T cell receptor beta chains from the same sample are listed, as sequenced in a study of shared clonotypes between healthy human individuals. Assay: immunoSEQ multiplex PCR; the TCRdb copy retains only in-frame clones and omits some. The repertoire holds about 2.1 million clones, approximately 94% seen once, with about 1.5% in the top ten. Naive CD8 cells, CD45RO-negative and positively selected for CCR7, excluded terminally differentiated effector memory CD45RA+ cells. The sequenced sample consisted of naive CD8+ T cells from PBMCs. These receptors originate from a man younger than 35 in good health. Some clones in this sample may be carry-over from other donors' samples.

As concerns this clone: At the DNA level, this CDR3 is encoded by other sequences in the same sample as well. V gene TRBV27 combines with J gene TRBJ2-7, with D maybe TRBD1 (6 bases). Per the germline V gene, CDR1 is MNHEY and CDR2 is SMNVEV (reference sequence). Trimming stripped 7 bases from V and 2 bases from J, with 12 bases between. The CDR3 has 13 amino acids. CDR3 residues: CASKQGSTYEQYF. The CDR3 DNA reads TGTGCCAGCAAGCAGGGGTCCACCTACGAGCAGTACTTC.

This chain uses TRBV5-1 with TRBJ1-1; TRBD1 might be the D (5 bases). The CDR3 contains 17 residues. Germline values: CDR1 SGHRS, CDR2 YFSETQ. The V end was cut by 0 bases, the J end by 0 bases, with 15 bases between. The CDR3 DNA is TGCGCCAGCAGCTTGGTTGGGACTTCAGGATTGAACACTGAAGCTTTCTTT. It translates to CASSLVGTSGLNTEAFF.

The rearrangement uses TRBV4-2 and TRBJ2-1; weak D call: TRBD2 (5 bases). Germline CDR1 is LGHNA and CDR2 is YNFKEQ. The length of the CDR3 is 15 residues. The ends were cut back, 0 bases at V and 6 bases at J, with 12 bases in the middle. CDR3: CASSQDLGVFNEQFF. The CDR3 bases are TGTGCCAGCAGCCAAGATTTGGGAGTTTTCAATGAGCAGTTCTTC.

As concerns this clone: In the same sample, other DNA sequences code for this CDR3. V is TRBV15 and J is TRBJ2-5; D may match TRBD1 or TRBD2 (5 bases each). The CDR3 spans 15 residues. Germline CDR1 reads LNHNV; CDR2 reads YYDKDF (reference sequence). The V end was cut by 1 base, the J end by 0 bases, with 9 bases between. The chain's CDR3 is CATSRGGSYQETQYF. CDR3 bases: TGTGCCACCAGCAGAGGGGGGTCGTACCAAGAGACCCAGTACTTC.

This rearrangement joins TRBV27 to TRBJ1-2; no firm D call. This CDR3 is 14 amino acids long. Per the germline V gene, CDR1 is MNHEY and CDR2 is SMNVEV (reference sequence). The germline V and J ends were trimmed by 6 bases and 4 bases, with 15 bases remaining between them. The CDR3 region is CASRPGSALYGYTF. The DNA for the CDR3 is TGTGCCAGCAGACCCGGGTCAGCCCTCTATGGCTACACCTTC.